This T cell receptor (beta chain) was identified during a study of T cell changes during pregnancy in multiple sclerosis. Germline values: CDR1 LNHDA, CDR2 SQIVND (reference sequence). This CDR3 is built from 17 residues. With 1 base clipped from V and 2 bases from J, the junction kept 9 bases outside the gene matches. Here immunoSEQ multiplex PCR was the method, and the copy in TCRdb shows in-frame clones only, minus some. The sample holds tens of thousands of clones, around nine tenths seen once. The TCR sequence derives from a female donor with multiple sclerosis, enrolled in a pregnancy study. Source: peripheral blood, taken in the third trimester of pregnancy. The V and J genes are TRBV19 and TRBJ1-1; 8 bases line up with TRBD1. The CDR3 DNA reads TGTGCCAGTAGTATAGCTAATGGCAGGGGGCTAAACACTGAAGCTTTCTTT. Translating gives CASSIANGRGLNTEAFF.